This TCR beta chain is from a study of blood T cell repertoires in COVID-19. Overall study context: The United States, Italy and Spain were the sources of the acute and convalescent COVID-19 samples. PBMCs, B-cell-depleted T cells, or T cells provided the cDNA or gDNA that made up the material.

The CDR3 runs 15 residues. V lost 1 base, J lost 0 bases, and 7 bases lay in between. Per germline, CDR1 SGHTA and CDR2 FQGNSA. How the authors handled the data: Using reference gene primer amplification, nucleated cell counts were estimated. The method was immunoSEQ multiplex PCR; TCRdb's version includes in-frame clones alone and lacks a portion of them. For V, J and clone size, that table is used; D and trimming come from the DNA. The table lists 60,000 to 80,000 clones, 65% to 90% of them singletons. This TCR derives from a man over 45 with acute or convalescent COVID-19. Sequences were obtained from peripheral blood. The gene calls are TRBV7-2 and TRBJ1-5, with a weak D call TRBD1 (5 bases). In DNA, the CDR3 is TGTGCCAGCAGCTTAGGACAGTATAGCAATCAGCCCCAGCATTTT. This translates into CASSLGQYSNQPQHF.